This T cell receptor beta chain was identified in a study of OX40 agonist ivuxolimab in advanced cancers. On the study more broadly: Each patient was given ivuxolimab into a vein every 2 weeks, at 0.01 to 10 mg/kg. With a range of roughly 20 to 80, age averaged about 58 years, and about 83% were male.

Germline trimming cut 5 bases from V and 7 bases from J; bases unmatched to any gene: 5. The CDR3 totals 13 residues. CDR1 ENHRY and CDR2 SYGVKD come from the germline V gene. The table came from immunoSEQ multiplex PCR; TCRdb's copy has only in-frame clones and leaves some out. This table has fewer than 85,000 clones, approximately 86% appearing once. The TCR sequence derives from an adult with an advanced solid tumor such as melanoma, head and neck, liver or kidney cancer. Sequencing used CD4+ or CD8+ T cells sorted from blood, obtained in a trial of the OX40 agonist ivuxolimab. The chain has TRBV10-3 and TRBJ1-2; 9 bases match TRBD1. The CDR3 here is CAISPRTGVGYTF. DNA for the CDR3: TGTGCCATCAGTCCCAGGACAGGGGTTGGCTACACCTTC.